Below, one T cell receptor beta chain is given with its context. What it recognizes is unknown. The data were taken from a study of CXCR3-negative and CXCR3-positive naive CD8 T cells. Per the germline V gene, CDR1 is MNHEY and CDR2 is SMNVEV (reference sequence). This CDR3 contains 12 residues. Each TRB cDNA library was prepared by 5' RACE (with UMI labels). TCRdb re-called the 5' RACE reads; every CDR3 protein appears as one record, without DNA. The sample data list roughly 45,000 distinct CDR3 sequences. Findings of the study overall: In naive cells, CXCR3-negative and CXCR3-positive subsets had similar TRBV-TRBJ usage; memory cells differed. The level of CXCR3 expression partially decreased after cryopreservation; the majority of assays used fresh PBMCs.

The receptor was derived from a human donor in good health. Some clones in this sample may be carry-over from other donors' samples. The material sequenced was naive CXCR3- CD8+ T cells from blood. Subset: CD45RO-CCR7+CD27+CD95- naive CD8+ T cells lacking CXCR3 (TNR3-). The chain has TRBV27 and TRBJ2-1; TCRdb gives TRBD2 as the D gene, but with no DNA this cannot be confirmed. This chain's CDR3 is CASSSSGLEQFF.